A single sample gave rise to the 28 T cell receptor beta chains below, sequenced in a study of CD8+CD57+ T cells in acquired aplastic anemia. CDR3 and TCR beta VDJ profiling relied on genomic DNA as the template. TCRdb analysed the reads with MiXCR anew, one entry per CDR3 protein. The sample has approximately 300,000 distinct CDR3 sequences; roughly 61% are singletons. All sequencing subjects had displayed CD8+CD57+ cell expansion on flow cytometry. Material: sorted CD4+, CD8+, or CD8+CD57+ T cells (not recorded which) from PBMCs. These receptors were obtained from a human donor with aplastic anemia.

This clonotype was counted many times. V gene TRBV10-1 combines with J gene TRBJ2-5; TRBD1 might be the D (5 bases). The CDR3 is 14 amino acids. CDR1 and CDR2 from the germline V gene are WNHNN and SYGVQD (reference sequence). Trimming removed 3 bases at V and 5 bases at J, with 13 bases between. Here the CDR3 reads CASSESGPGETQYF. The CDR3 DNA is TGCGCCAGCAGTGAATCAGGGCCTGGGGAGACCCAGTACTTC.

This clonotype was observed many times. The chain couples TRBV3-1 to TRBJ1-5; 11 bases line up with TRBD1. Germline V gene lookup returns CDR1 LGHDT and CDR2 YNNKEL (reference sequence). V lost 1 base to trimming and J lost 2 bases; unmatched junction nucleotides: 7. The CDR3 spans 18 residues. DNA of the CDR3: TGTGCCAGCAGCCAAGCCGGGACAGGGGGTGGGGGCAATCAGCCCCAGCATTTT. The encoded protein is CASSQAGTGGGGNQPQHF.

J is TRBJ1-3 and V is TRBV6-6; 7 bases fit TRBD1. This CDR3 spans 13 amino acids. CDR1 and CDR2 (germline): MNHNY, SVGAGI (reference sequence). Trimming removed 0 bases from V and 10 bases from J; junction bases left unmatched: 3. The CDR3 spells CASSYSLQGTIYF. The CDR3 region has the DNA TGTGCCAGCAGTTACTCATTACAGGGGACCATATATTTT.

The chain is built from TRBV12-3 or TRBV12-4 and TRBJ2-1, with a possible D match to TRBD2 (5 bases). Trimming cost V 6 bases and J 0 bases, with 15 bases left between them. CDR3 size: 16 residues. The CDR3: CASSRGGGSSYNEQFF. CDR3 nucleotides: TGTGCCAGCAGCCGCGGAGGCGGTAGCTCCTACAATGAGCAGTTCTTC.

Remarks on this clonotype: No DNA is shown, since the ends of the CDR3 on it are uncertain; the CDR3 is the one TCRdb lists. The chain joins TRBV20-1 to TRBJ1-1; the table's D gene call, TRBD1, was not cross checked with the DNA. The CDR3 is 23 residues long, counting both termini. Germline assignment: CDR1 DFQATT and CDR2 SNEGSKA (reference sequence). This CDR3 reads CSARDPGIQETQYFGRGDTEAFF.

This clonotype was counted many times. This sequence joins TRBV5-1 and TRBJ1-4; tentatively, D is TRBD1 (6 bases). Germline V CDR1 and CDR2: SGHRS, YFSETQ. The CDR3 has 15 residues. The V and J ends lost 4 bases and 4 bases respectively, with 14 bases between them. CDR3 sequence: CASSPMTGLNEKLFF. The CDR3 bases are TGCGCCAGCAGCCCTATGACAGGCCTTAATGAAAAACTGTTTTTT.

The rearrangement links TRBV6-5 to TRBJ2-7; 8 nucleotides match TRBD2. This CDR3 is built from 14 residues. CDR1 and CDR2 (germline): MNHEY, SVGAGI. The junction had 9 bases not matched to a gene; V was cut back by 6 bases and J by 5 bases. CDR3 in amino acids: CASRESGGRDEQYF. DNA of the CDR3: TGTGCCAGCAGAGAGAGCGGGGGAAGGGACGAGCAGTACTTC.

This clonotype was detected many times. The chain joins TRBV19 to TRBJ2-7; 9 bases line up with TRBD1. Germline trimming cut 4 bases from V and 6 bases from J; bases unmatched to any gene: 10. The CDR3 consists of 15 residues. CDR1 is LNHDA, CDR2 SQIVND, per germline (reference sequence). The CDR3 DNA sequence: TGTGCCAGTAGTAGGGGACAGGGAAGCCTTTCCGAGCAGTACTTC. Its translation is CASSRGQGSLSEQYF.

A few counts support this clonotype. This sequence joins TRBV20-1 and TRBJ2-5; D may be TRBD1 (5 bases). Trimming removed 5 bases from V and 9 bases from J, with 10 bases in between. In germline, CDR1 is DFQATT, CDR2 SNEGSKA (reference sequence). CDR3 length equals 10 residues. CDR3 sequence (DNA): TGCAGTGCTTTTAAAGGGGCCCAGTACTTC. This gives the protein CSAFKGAQYF.

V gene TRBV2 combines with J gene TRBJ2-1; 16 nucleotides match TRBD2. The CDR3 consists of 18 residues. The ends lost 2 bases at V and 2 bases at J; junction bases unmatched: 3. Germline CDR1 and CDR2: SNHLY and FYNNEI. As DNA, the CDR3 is TGTGCCAGCAGTGAACTGGGACTAGCGGGAGGGCCCTACAATGAGCAGTTCTTC. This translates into CASSELGLAGGPYNEQFF.

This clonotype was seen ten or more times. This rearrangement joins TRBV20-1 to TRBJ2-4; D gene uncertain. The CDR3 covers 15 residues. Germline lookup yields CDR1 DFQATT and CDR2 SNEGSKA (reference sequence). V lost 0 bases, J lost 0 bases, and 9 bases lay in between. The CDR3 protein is CSARDPWVAKNIQYF. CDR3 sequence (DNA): TGCAGTGCTAGAGATCCGTGGGTAGCCAAAAACATTCAGTACTTC.

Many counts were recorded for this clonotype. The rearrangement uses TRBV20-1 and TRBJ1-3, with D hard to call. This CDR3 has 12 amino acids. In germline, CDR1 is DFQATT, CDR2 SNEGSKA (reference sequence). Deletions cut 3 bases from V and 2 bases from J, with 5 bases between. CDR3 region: CSARLAGNTIYF. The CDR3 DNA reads TGCAGTGCTAGGTTGGCTGGAAACACCATATATTTT.

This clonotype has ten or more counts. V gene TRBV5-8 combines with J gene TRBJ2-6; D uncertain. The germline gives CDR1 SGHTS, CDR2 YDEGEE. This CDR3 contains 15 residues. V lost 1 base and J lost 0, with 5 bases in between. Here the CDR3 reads CASSLQGSGANVLTF. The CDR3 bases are TGTGCCAGCAGCTTGCAAGGCTCTGGGGCCAACGTCCTGACTTTC.

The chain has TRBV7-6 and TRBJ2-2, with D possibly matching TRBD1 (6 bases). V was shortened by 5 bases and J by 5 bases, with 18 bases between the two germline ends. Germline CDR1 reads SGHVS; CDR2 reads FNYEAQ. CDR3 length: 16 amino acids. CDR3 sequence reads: CASSPGAGVRTGELFF. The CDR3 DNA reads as TGTGCCAGCAGCCCTGGGGCAGGGGTGAGGACCGGGGAGCTGTTTTTT.

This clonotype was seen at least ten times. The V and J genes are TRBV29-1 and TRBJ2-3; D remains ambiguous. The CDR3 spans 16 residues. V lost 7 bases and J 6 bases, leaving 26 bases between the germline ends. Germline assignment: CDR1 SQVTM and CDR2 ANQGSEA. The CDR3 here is CSDGRDFQRTGDTQYF. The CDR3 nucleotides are TGCAGCGACGGAAGGGATTTCCAGAGAACCGGGGATACGCAGTATTTT.

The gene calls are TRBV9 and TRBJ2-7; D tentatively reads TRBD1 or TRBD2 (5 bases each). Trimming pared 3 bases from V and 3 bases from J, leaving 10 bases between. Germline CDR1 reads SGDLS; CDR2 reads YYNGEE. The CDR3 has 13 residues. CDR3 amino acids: CASSGDGRYEQYF. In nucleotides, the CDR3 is TGTGCCAGCAGCGGGGACGGGCGCTACGAGCAGTACTTC.

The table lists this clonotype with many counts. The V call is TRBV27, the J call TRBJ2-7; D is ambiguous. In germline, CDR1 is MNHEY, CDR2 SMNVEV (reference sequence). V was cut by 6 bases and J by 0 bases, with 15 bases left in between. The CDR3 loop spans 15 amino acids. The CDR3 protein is CASSKETASSYEQYF. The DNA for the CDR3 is TGTGCCAGCAGCAAAGAGACGGCAAGCTCCTACGAGCAGTACTTC.

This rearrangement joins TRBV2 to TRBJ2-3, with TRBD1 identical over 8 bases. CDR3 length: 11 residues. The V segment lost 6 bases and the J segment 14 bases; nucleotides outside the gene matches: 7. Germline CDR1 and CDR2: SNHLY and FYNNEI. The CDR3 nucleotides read TGTGCCAGCAGCGCTCTCGGGACAGGGTATTTT. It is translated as CASSALGTGYF.

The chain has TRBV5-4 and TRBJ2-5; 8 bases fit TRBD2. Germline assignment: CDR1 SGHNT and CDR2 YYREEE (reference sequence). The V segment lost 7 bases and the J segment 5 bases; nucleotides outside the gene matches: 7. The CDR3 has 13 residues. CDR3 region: CASQSGGGETQYF. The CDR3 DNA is TGTGCCAGCCAGAGCGGGGGCGGGGAGACCCAGTACTTC.

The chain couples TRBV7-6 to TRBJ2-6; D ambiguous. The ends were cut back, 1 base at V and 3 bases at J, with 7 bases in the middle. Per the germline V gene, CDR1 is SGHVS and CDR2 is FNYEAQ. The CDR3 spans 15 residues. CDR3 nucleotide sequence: TGTGCCAGCAGCTTAGGTAGTGGTGGGGCCAACGTCCTGACTTTC. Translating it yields CASSLGSGGANVLTF.

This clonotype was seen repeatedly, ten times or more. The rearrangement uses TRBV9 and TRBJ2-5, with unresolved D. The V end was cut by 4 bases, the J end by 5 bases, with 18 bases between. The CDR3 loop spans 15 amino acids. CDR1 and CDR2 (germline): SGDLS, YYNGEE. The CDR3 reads CASSSNEREWETQYF. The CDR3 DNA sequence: TGTGCCAGCAGCTCCAACGAACGTGAGTGGGAGACCCAGTACTTC.

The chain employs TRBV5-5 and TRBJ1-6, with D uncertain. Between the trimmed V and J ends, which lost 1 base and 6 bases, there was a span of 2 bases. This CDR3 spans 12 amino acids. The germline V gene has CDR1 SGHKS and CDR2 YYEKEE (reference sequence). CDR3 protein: CASSLPNSPLHF. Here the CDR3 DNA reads TGTGCCAGCAGCTTGCCTAATTCACCCCTCCACTTT.

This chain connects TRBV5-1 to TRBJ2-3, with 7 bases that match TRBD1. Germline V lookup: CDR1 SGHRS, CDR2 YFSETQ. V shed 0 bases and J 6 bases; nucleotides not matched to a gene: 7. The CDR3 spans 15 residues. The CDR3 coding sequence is TGCGCCAGCAGCTTGGTACAGGGGATTGGTGATACGCAGTATTTT. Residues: CASSLVQGIGDTQYF.

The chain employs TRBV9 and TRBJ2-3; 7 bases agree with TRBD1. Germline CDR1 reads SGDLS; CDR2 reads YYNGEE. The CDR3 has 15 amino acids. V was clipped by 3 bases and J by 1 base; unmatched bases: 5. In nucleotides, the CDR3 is TGTGCCAGCAGCGGACCCGGGACAGGCACAGATACGCAGTATTTT. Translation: CASSGPGTGTDTQYF.

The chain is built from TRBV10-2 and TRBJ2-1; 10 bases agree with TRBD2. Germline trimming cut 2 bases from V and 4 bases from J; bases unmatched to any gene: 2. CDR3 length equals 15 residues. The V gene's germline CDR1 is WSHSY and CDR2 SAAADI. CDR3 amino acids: CASSEASGGYNEQFF. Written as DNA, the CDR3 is TGCGCCAGCAGTGAGGCTAGCGGGGGATACAATGAGCAGTTCTTC.

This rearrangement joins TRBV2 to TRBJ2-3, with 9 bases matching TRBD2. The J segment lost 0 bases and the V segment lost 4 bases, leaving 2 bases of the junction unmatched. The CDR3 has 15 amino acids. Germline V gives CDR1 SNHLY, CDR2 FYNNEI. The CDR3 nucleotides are TGTGCCAGCAGTGGGACTAGCGCTAGCACAGATACGCAGTATTTT. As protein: CASSGTSASTDTQYF.

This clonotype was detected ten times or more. Here the CDR3 reads CASSPIARAEAFF. The DNA for the CDR3 is TGTGCCAGCAGTCCCATAGCGAGGGCTGAAGCTTTCTTT. The V gene is TRBV6-6, the J gene TRBJ1-1; no reliable D call. V shed 5 bases and J shed 6 bases, with 13 bases lying between them. The CDR3 contains 13 residues. CDR1 is MNHNY, CDR2 SVGAGI, per germline (reference sequence).

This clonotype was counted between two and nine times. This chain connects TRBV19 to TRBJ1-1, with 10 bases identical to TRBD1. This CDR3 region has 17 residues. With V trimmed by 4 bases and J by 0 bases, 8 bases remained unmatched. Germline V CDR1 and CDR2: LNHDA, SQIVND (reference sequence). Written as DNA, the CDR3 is TGTGCCAGTAGTAAGGTGATGGGACAGGGGATGAACACTGAAGCTTTCTTT. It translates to CASSKVMGQGMNTEAFF.